Listed below are T cell receptor beta chains from one sample, sequenced in a study of T cell responses to AZD1222 COVID-19 vaccine. Profiling relied on immunoSEQ multiplex PCR, and the TCRdb table lists in-frame clones only, not all of them. The repertoire holds 90,000 to 95,000 clones, with over 75% as singletons. The sequenced sample was peripheral blood, obtained on day 0 of AZD1222 vaccination. All receptors derive from an adult in good health. Both conserved end residues are part of each CDR3. Where a row states a size, it is once, few, many or the class of an expanded clone; other rows omit it.

j_gene | abundance | v_gene | CDR3aa
TRBJ2-3 | . | TRBV12-3/TRBV12-4 | CASSLITDTQYF
TRBJ2-3 | . | TRBV4-2 | CASSQAATPQDTQYF
TRBJ1-3 | . | TRBV5-1 | CASSLATGSGNTIYF
TRBJ2-7 | . | TRBV15 | CAIGRDSSYEQYF
TRBJ1-1 | . | TRBV25-1 | CASSPDRLNTEAFF
TRBJ1-2 | . | TRBV4-3 | CASSPARAGNYGYTF
TRBJ1-6 | . | TRBV5-1 | CASSLLTGRNSPLHF
TRBJ1-5 | . | TRBV5-6 | CASSAAGGLSNQPQHF
TRBJ1-5 | . | TRBV19 | CASITTGSSNQPQHF
TRBJ2-1 | . | TRBV28 | CASSLSGPEQFF
TRBJ2-1 | once | TRBV10-1 | CASSDRSGGAYNEQFF
TRBJ2-7 | once | TRBV5-1 | CASSFLPGLAGVVYEQYF
TRBJ1-3 | . | TRBV4-1 | CASSRQQGAISGNTIYF
TRBJ1-6 | . | TRBV5-3 | CARSLEQGDRSYNSPLHF
TRBJ2-1 | . | TRBV4-2 | CASSPTLAGTYNEQFF
TRBJ1-4 | . | TRBV7-9 | CASSAEGVLFF
TRBJ2-2 | once | TRBV7-2 | CASSLVPRVTGELFF
TRBJ2-3 | . | TRBV6-5 | CASQTRDFSTDTQYF
TRBJ2-5 | . | TRBV6-5 | CASSYGSRSKETQYF
TRBJ2-2 | . | TRBV7-2 | CASSPGQGITGELFF
TRBJ1-2 | once | TRBV19 | CASSDPRGANYGYTF
TRBJ1-6 | . | TRBV4-3 | CASSQDYNSLIYNSPLHF
TRBJ2-7 | . | TRBV5-1 | CASSFSGGLSYEQYF
TRBJ1-6 | . | TRBV6-5 | CASSYSTGPNNSPLHF
TRBJ1-1 | . | TRBV19 | CASSQGQEDFKAFF
TRBJ1-2 | . | TRBV27 | CASATQATYGYTF
TRBJ1-1 | . | TRBV7-3 | CASSSTMGMNTEAFF
TRBJ2-5 | few | TRBV7-2 | CASSFQARQEETQYF
TRBJ2-1 | . | TRBV5-3 | CARSSPLGGNEQFF
TRBJ2-3 | . | TRBV24-1 | CATSDWGADTQYF
TRBJ2-3 | . | TRBV24-1 | CATSDQDRAGTDTQYF
TRBJ1-2 | . | TRBV6-5 | CASSPTGVIGYTF
TRBJ1-5 | . | TRBV18 | CASSPGQDPAGQPQHF
TRBJ2-1 | . | TRBV20-1 | CSASTRRGGYNEQFF
TRBJ2-3 | . | TRBV7-9 | CASRSVGGVTQYF
TRBJ1-4 | . | TRBV2 | CASSEGVIATNEKLFF
TRBJ1-3 | . | TRBV2 | CASTPDRAGNTIYF
TRBJ2-1 | . | TRBV27 | CASSFGIRSYNEQFF
TRBJ2-5 | . | TRBV19 | CASSIGDGGTQYF
TRBJ2-6 | . | TRBV7-9 | CASSLRQWSSGANVLTF
TRBJ1-2 | . | TRBV9 | CASSAGGDYGYTF
TRBJ2-3 | few | TRBV5-6 | CASSPGVGQGADTQYF
TRBJ1-1 | . | TRBV6-5 | CASSWTAMNTEAFF
TRBJ2-7 | . | TRBV7-2 | CASSLVAGGPYEQYF
TRBJ1-1 | . | TRBV20-1 | CSARGVAFF